The rows below give T cell receptor beta chains drawn from one sample of a study of CD8 T cells in Susac syndrome. Using its own MiXCR run on the immunoSEQ multiplex PCR reads, TCRdb lists one record per CDR3 protein. This sample has hundreds of thousands of distinct CDR3 sequences, with 70% to 90% found just once. Sequencing was done on a sample of CD8+ T cells from PBMCs. The receptors here all came from a human donor with multiple sclerosis. Each CDR3 is given with its conserved first and last residue. Each record gives: CDR3 DNA, CDR3 protein, J gene, V gene, clone size, D gene. The D gene is left open where the match is weak. Clone size is stated in some rows and not others, as once, few, many or a class when expanded.

cdr3_nt: TGTGCCAGCAGTCCAGGGGGCGAGGATACTGAAGCTTTCTTT
cdr3_aa: CASSPGGEDTEAFF
j_call: TRBJ1-1
v_call: TRBV27
clone_size: few
d_call: TRBD1

cdr3_nt: TGTGCCTGGAGTTTAGGCAATGAGCAGTTCTTC
cdr3_aa: CAWSLGNEQFF
j_call: TRBJ2-1
v_call: TRBV30
clone_size: NA
d_call: NA

cdr3_nt: TGTGCCAGCATTCCCGCAGTCGTCCCCTACGAGCAGTACTTC
cdr3_aa: CASIPAVVPYEQYF
j_call: TRBJ2-7
v_call: TRBV2
clone_size: NA
d_call: NA

cdr3_nt: TGTGCCAGCAGCTCCGGGGGACAGCCAGAAAAACTGTTTTTT
cdr3_aa: CASSSGGQPEKLFF
j_call: TRBJ1-4
v_call: TRBV7-9
clone_size: NA
d_call: TRBD1

cdr3_nt: TGTGCCAGCAGTTTTTCGGGGGGCTCCTACGAGCAGTACTTC
cdr3_aa: CASSFSGGSYEQYF
j_call: TRBJ2-7
v_call: TRBV28
clone_size: NA
d_call: TRBD2

cdr3_nt: TGTGCCAGCACCCCCAACCCCGGGGCCGTAAACTACGAGCAGTACTTC
cdr3_aa: CASTPNPGAVNYEQYF
j_call: TRBJ2-7
v_call: TRBV27
clone_size: NA
d_call: NA

cdr3_nt: TGTGCCAGCAGCTCCCGACCGGGACGGATACACTTC
cdr3_aa: CASSSRPGRIHF
j_call: TRBJ2-5
v_call: TRBV7-3
clone_size: few
d_call: NA

cdr3_nt: TGCAGCGGCGGGACTAGCGGTTCCTACGAGCAGTACTTC
cdr3_aa: CSGGTSGSYEQYF
j_call: TRBJ2-7
v_call: TRBV20-1
clone_size: NA
d_call: TRBD2

cdr3_nt: TGTGCCAGCAGCGTAGGGAGTAGCTACTTGGAGGCGGTCGGGGAGCTGTTTTTT
cdr3_aa: CASSVGSSYLEAVGELFF
j_call: TRBJ2-2
v_call: TRBV9
clone_size: NA
d_call: NA

cdr3_nt: TGCAGTGCTCCCATGGGGGAGGGGGTTACCTACGAGCAGTACTTC
cdr3_aa: CSAPMGEGVTYEQYF
j_call: TRBJ2-7
v_call: TRBV20-1
clone_size: NA
d_call: NA

cdr3_nt: TGTGCCAGCAGCCGGACTGGGCACAGATACAATGAGCAGTTCTTC
cdr3_aa: CASSRTGHRYNEQFF
j_call: TRBJ2-1
v_call: TRBV5-6
clone_size: NA
d_call: NA

cdr3_nt: TGTGCCACGGCTTCTTCCTACAATGAGCAGTTCTTC
cdr3_aa: CATASSYNEQFF
j_call: TRBJ2-1
v_call: TRBV24-1
clone_size: NA
d_call: NA

cdr3_nt: TGTGCCAGCAGAGGTGACAGGCGTTCGATTCTCCTTACTTTC
cdr3_aa: CASRGDRRSILLTF
j_call: TRBJ2-5
v_call: TRBV7-9
clone_size: NA
d_call: NA

cdr3_nt: TGTGCCAGCAGCCAAGACAGGCGGGAGGCGCCCTACAATGAGCAGTTCTTC
cdr3_aa: CASSQDRREAPYNEQFF
j_call: TRBJ2-1
v_call: TRBV4-2
clone_size: NA
d_call: TRBD2

cdr3_nt: TGCAGTGCAGAAGCGGGGAATGCTGAAGCTTTCTTT
cdr3_aa: CSAEAGNAEAFF
j_call: TRBJ1-1
v_call: TRBV20-1
clone_size: NA
d_call: NA

cdr3_nt: TGTGCCAGCAGCCACCAAACCTGGACAGGGTTGAACACCGGGGAGCTGTTTTTT
cdr3_aa: CASSHQTWTGLNTGELFF
j_call: TRBJ2-2
v_call: TRBV28
clone_size: NA
d_call: TRBD1

cdr3_nt: TGTGCCAGCTCACCACCGGATCAGGTCCTCCAAGAGACCCAGTACTTC
cdr3_aa: CASSPPDQVLQETQYF
j_call: TRBJ2-5
v_call: TRBV18
clone_size: NA
d_call: NA

cdr3_nt: TGCGCCAGCAGCCCGGACAGGGGGCGCGCAGATACGCAGTATTTT
cdr3_aa: CASSPDRGRADTQYF
j_call: TRBJ2-3
v_call: TRBV5-1
clone_size: NA
d_call: TRBD1

cdr3_nt: TGTGCCAGCAGTTTAGGTTGGGGCGGGAGGGCCGCGGGTGAGCAGTTCTTC
cdr3_aa: CASSLGWGGRAAGEQFF
j_call: TRBJ2-1
v_call: TRBV28
clone_size: once
d_call: TRBD2

cdr3_nt: TGTGCCAGCAGCTCACTTTCACTAGCGGGAGAAAAGGGAACCGGGGAGCTGTTTTTT
cdr3_aa: CASSSLSLAGEKGTGELFF
j_call: TRBJ2-2
v_call: TRBV7-6
clone_size: NA
d_call: TRBD2

cdr3_nt: TGTGCCAGCAGCATCGGGGCCATGGTCCAAGAGACCCAGTACTTC
cdr3_aa: CASSIGAMVQETQYF
j_call: TRBJ2-5
v_call: TRBV9
clone_size: NA
d_call: NA

cdr3_nt: TGTGCCAGCAGTGCACCGGGACAGGGGGTCCATGAGCAGTTCTTC
cdr3_aa: CASSAPGQGVHEQFF
j_call: TRBJ2-1
v_call: TRBV28
clone_size: NA
d_call: TRBD1